The 6 T cell receptor beta chains reported below all come from one sample, sequenced in a study of post-analysis software for immune sequencing data. Study-wide findings and caveats: Patients used about five TRBV segments, including TRBV5-6, TRBV5-1 and TRBV20-1, more often than controls.

Prepared libraries of TCR beta cDNA carried unique molecular identifiers. One entry per CDR3 protein, called by TCRdb with MiXCR from the PCR reads. Of 750,000 to 900,000 distinct CDR3 sequences in the sample, 46% were seen once. Antigen specificity for these receptors is unknown. Specimen: blood. These receptors were collected from a girl aged 10-17 years with multiple sclerosis.

This chain links TRBV12-3 or TRBV12-4 with TRBJ2-5; tentative D call: TRBD2 (5 bases). The CDR3 spans 19 residues. V shed 3 bases and J shed 2 bases, with 25 bases lying between them. As DNA, the CDR3 is TGTGCCAGCAGTTTTGGGTCCCTAGCCCGACCGGGCCCACAAGAGACCCAGTACTTC. Protein sequence: CASSFGSLARPGPQETQYF.

The V call is TRBV7-9, the J call TRBJ2-7; D gene ambiguous. This CDR3 region has 13 residues. The ends were cut back, 3 bases at V and 2 bases at J, with 8 bases in the middle. The germline gives CDR1 SEHNR, CDR2 FQNEAQ (reference sequence). CDR3 nucleotides: TGTGCCAGCAGCTTTATCACCGCCTACGAGCAGTACTTC. Protein sequence: CASSFITAYEQYF.

The rearrangement links TRBV27 to TRBJ1-2; TRBD1 matches 7 bases. The germline V gene encodes CDR1 MNHEY and CDR2 SMNVEV (reference sequence). This CDR3 has 17 amino acids. The J segment lost 6 bases and the V segment lost 6 bases, leaving 19 bases of the junction unmatched. CDR3 sequence: CASRRTGLRGRVDGYTF. CDR3 sequence (DNA): TGTGCCAGCAGGCGGACAGGATTAAGGGGTAGGGTAGATGGCTACACCTTC.

This rearrangement joins TRBV12-3 or TRBV12-4 to TRBJ2-3, with a weak D call TRBD2 (5 bases). V dropped 1 base and J dropped 4 bases, with 9 bases sitting between them. This CDR3 is 14 amino acids long. CDR3 region: CASSLGRESDTQYF. The DNA of the CDR3 is TGTGCCAGCAGTTTAGGACGGGAATCAGATACGCAGTATTTT.

The V gene is TRBV20-1, the J gene TRBJ2-3; perhaps TRBD2 as D (6 bases). Germline loops: CDR1 DFQATT, CDR2 SNEGSKA (reference sequence). The CDR3 spans 15 residues. Trimming shortened V by 3 bases and J by 4 bases, and 17 bases separated the two germline ends. The CDR3 region has the DNA TGCAGTGCTAGTGCGTGGACGGAGGGACCAGATACGCAGTATTTT. This encodes CSASAWTEGPDTQYF.

This clonotype was seen more than once but under ten times. The chain is built from TRBV15 and TRBJ2-2; 13 bases are shared with TRBD2. The CDR3 consists of 18 residues. V was pared by 5 bases and J by 0 bases, with 6 bases of the junction left unmatched. Germline CDR1 reads LNHNV; CDR2 reads YYDKDF (reference sequence). The CDR3 is CATSSGTSGAANTGELFF. DNA of the CDR3: TGTGCCACCAGCTCCGGGACTAGCGGGGCCGCGAACACCGGGGAGCTGTTTTTT.